This T cell receptor (beta chain) was retrieved from a study of blood T cell repertoires in COVID-19. The wider study: Samples came from the United States, Italy and Spain, spanning acute and convalescent COVID-19.

Participants were aged about 18 to 90 years, lived in 20 to 30 US areas, and enrolled virtually. Cohort 3 recovery required two negative PCRs, clearance, or symptom resolution. Original methodology: Researchers report that nucleated cell counts were estimated from reference gene primer amplification. The table came from immunoSEQ multiplex PCR; TCRdb's copy has only in-frame clones and leaves some out. V, J and clone size were drawn from that table, and D and trimming were deduced from the DNA. The data show around 280,000 clones, roughly 87% seen once. The length of the CDR3 is 15 residues. Germline V gene sequence: CDR1 SGHVS, CDR2 FQNEAQ. V lost 5 bases and J lost 3; bases outside the gene matches: 7.

The genes are TRBV7-8 and TRBJ1-5; 7 nucleotides align to TRBD1. The receptor was derived from a woman aged 40 to 50 who had recovered from COVID-19. Sequenced: PBMCs or T cells enriched from blood (not recorded which). The CDR3 spells CASSRGQMNNQPQHF. CDR3 in DNA: TGTGCCAGCAGCAGGGGACAGATGAACAATCAGCCCCAGCATTTT.